The 14 T cell receptor beta chains below all came from one sample that was sequenced in a study of CD8 T cells in Susac syndrome. The RNA, roughly 0.45 to 1 ug, was put through reverse transcription using random hexamers. TCRdb reprocessed the immunoSEQ multiplex PCR reads via MiXCR and lists one record per CDR3 protein. The sample holds over 100,000 distinct CDR3 sequences, roughly 94% seen once. Sequences were obtained from CD8+ T cells from PBMCs. Receptor source: a human donor with Susac syndrome.

V is TRBV24-1 and J is TRBJ2-1; D tentatively reads TRBD1 or TRBD2 (5 bases each). Per the germline V gene, CDR1 is KGHDR and CDR2 is SFDVKD. The V and J ends lost 2 bases and 14 bases respectively, with 15 bases between them. This CDR3 is built from 13 residues. CDR3 loop: CATSDYPGTTEFF. CDR3 nucleotides: TGTGCCACCAGTGATTACCCCGGGACCACGGAGTTCTTC.

CDR3 loop: CASSTAEGGYTF. The CDR3 nucleotides are TGTGCCAGCAGCACCGCCGAGGGTGGCTACACCTTC. The chain uses TRBV9 and TRBJ1-2; D not certain. This CDR3 spans 12 amino acids. CDR1 is SGDLS, CDR2 YYNGEE, per germline. Trimming left V 4 bases short and J 7 bases short, with 11 bases between.

J is TRBJ2-7 and V is TRBV6-1, with TRBD1 matching over 7 bases. Trimming at V came to 6 bases and at J to 2 bases, leaving 4 bases not matched to a gene. CDR3 size: 13 residues. Germline V CDR1 and CDR2: MNHNS, SASEGT. CDR3 in DNA: TGTGCCAGCAGCTCGGACAGGACCTACGAGCAGTACTTC. It encodes CASSSDRTYEQYF.

This sequence joins TRBV19 and TRBJ2-1; no firm D call. The V gene's germline CDR1 is LNHDA and CDR2 SQIVND (reference sequence). The CDR3 covers 14 residues. Trimming stripped 3 bases from V and 0 bases from J, with 6 bases between. CDR3 nucleotides: TGTGCCAGTAGTATGCCCGGCTCCTACAATGAGCAGTTCTTC. This sequence encodes CASSMPGSYNEQFF.

The chain combines TRBV2 with TRBJ1-4, with D possibly matching TRBD1 (5 bases). Germline CDR1 is SNHLY and CDR2 is FYNNEI. V shed 3 bases and J shed 1 base, with 9 bases lying between them. There are 15 residues in the CDR3. The CDR3 bases are TGTGCCAGCAGTGATAGCGGGGGAACTAATGAAAAACTGTTTTTT. This gives the protein CASSDSGGTNEKLFF.

This clonotype has only one observation. The rearrangement joins TRBV20-1 to TRBJ2-7, with 8 bases aligning to TRBD2. The CDR3 loop spans 13 amino acids. Trimming removed 1 base from V and 5 bases from J; junction bases left unmatched: 4. Per germline, CDR1 DFQATT and CDR2 SNEGSKA (reference sequence). The CDR3 sequence: CSARARGGDEQYF. DNA of the CDR3: TGCAGTGCTAGAGCTCGGGGGGGGGACGAGCAGTACTTC.

The gene calls are TRBV20-1 and TRBJ2-5, with a tentative D call TRBD2 (7 bases). CDR3 length equals 14 residues. Germline-derived CDR1 and CDR2 are DFQATT and SNEGSKA (reference sequence). The V end lost 1 base, the J end lost 5 bases, and 14 bases lay between the germline ends. CDR3 bases: TGCAGTGCTAGAGTGGGCGGGGGCCGGGAGACCCAGTACTTC. Translation: CSARVGGGRETQYF.

The chain recombines TRBV30 with TRBJ2-7; 10 positions agree with TRBD1. Germline trimming cut 8 bases from V and 3 bases from J; bases unmatched to any gene: 13. CDR3 length equals 15 residues. Germline V gene sequence: CDR1 GTSNPN, CDR2 SVGIG (reference sequence). The DNA of the CDR3 is TGTGCCGGGCAGTTACGGGGGACAGGGGTCTACGAGCAGTACTTC. It encodes CAGQLRGTGVYEQYF.

The chain is built from TRBV3-1 and TRBJ2-1; D is undetermined. Germline V gene data show CDR1 as LGHDT and CDR2 as YNNKEL (reference sequence). This CDR3 has 12 residues. V was clipped by 2 bases and J by 3 bases, with 2 bases between them. The CDR3 loop reads CASSQYYNEQFF. In nucleotides, the CDR3 is TGTGCCAGCAGCCAATACTACAATGAGCAGTTCTTC.

This clonotype appeared once. The chain employs TRBV5-1 and TRBJ2-7, with 8 bases aligning to TRBD1. Germline-derived CDR1 and CDR2 are SGHRS and YFSETQ. The V segment lost 0 bases and the J segment 3 bases; nucleotides outside the gene matches: 5. The CDR3 has 15 amino acids. The CDR3 loop reads CASSLGQGLYYEQYF. CDR3 bases: TGCGCCAGCAGCTTGGGACAGGGGCTCTACTACGAGCAGTACTTC.

The CDR3 nucleotides read TGTGCCAGCAGCCCTTGGGGGGTCACTGAAGCTTTCTTT. Translation gives CASSPWGVTEAFF. The chain combines TRBV25-1 with TRBJ1-1; D may be TRBD1 (5 bases). V was trimmed by 6 bases and J by 4 bases, leaving 12 bases between them. Germline V lookup: CDR1 MGHDK, CDR2 SYGVNS. This CDR3 has 13 amino acids.

The J gene is TRBJ1-5, the V gene TRBV12-3 or TRBV12-4, with D maybe TRBD1 (6 bases). The CDR3 runs to 14 residues. With 3 bases removed from V and 5 bases from J, the gap between germline ends came to 11 bases. The CDR3 spells CASSFAGAYQPQHF. For the CDR3, the DNA is TGTGCCAGCAGTTTCGCAGGGGCGTATCAGCCCCAGCATTTT.

V and J are TRBV29-1 and TRBJ2-7; D is possibly TRBD2 (5 bases). Trimming shortened V by 2 bases and J by 4 bases, and 12 bases separated the two germline ends. The CDR3 is 13 residues long. Germline V gene sequence: CDR1 SQVTM, CDR2 ANQGSEA. The CDR3 DNA follows: TGCAGCGTTGAATGGGGTGGAGGTTACGAGCAGTACTTC. Protein sequence: CSVEWGGGYEQYF.

V usage is TRBV29-1 and J usage is TRBJ1-1; TRBD1 is a possible D gene (5 bases). The germline gives CDR1 SQVTM, CDR2 ANQGSEA. Trimming cost V 2 bases and J 6 bases, with 13 bases left between them. The CDR3 covers 13 residues. This CDR3 reads CSVEQGIWAEAFF. The CDR3 DNA is TGCAGCGTTGAACAGGGCATCTGGGCTGAAGCTTTCTTT.